These 20 T cell receptor beta chains were all obtained from the same sample, sequenced in a study of blood T cells in healthy people across ages. With a J-beta primer mix and a sample-barcoded 5' primer, a second PCR ran about 7 to 12 cycles. TCRdb re-called the 5' RACE reads through MiXCR, storing one row per CDR3 protein. The sample lists some 640,000 distinct CDR3 sequences, approximately 30% seen once, with around a sixth in the top ten. Sequencing was done on a sample of blood. The receptors were sampled from a woman older than 75 in good health.

The V and J genes are TRBV5-1 and TRBJ2-5, with 15 bases lining up with TRBD2. Trimming at V came to 4 bases and at J to 2 bases, leaving 6 bases not matched to a gene. Looked up from germline, CDR1 is SGHRS and CDR2 is YFSETQ. There are 17 residues in the CDR3. Here the CDR3 DNA reads TGCGCCAGCAGCCCGGGACTAGCGGGGGGCATTCAAGAGACCCAGTACTTC. This encodes CASSPGLAGGIQETQYF.

The sample holds many counts of this clonotype. The chain uses TRBV25-1 and TRBJ1-2; TRBD1 aligns across 7 bases. The CDR3 runs to 13 residues. V gave up 6 bases and J gave up 2 bases; unmatched junction bases: 3. Germline V gene data show CDR1 as MGHDK and CDR2 as SYGVNS. In DNA, the CDR3 is TGTGCCAGCAGCTGGGGACAGAACTATGGCTACACCTTC. Protein: CASSWGQNYGYTF.

In its sample, this clonotype was seen many times. A much larger clone differs from this one at a single base, so this may be a read error. This chain uses TRBV6-2 or TRBV6-3 with TRBJ2-5; 14 nucleotides match TRBD2. This CDR3 region has 17 residues. CDR1 is MNHEY, CDR2 SVGEGT, per germline. The V gene end was trimmed by 6 bases and the J gene end by 11 bases; junction bases not matched to a gene: 17. In nucleotides, the CDR3 is TGTGCCAGCAGACGCGCCGGGACTAGCGGGAGTTGGAATGAGCAGTACTTC. Encoded protein: CASRRAGTSGSWNEQYF.

This clonotype was observed many times. The chain couples TRBV7-2 to TRBJ1-2; a possible D gene is TRBD1 (6 bases). Trimming removed 5 bases from V and 7 bases from J, with 11 bases in between. The germline gives CDR1 SGHTA, CDR2 FQGNSA. This CDR3 contains 12 residues. The chain's CDR3 is CASSGQSFGYTF. In DNA form, the CDR3 reads TGTGCCAGCAGCGGACAGAGTTTTGGCTACACCTTC.

Comments on this clonotype: A much more abundant neighbour one base away suggests this may be a read error. This chain uses TRBV29-1 with TRBJ1-2; D remains ambiguous. Trimming took off 4 bases at V and 6 bases at J, with 12 bases between the two ends. Per the germline V gene, CDR1 is SQVTM and CDR2 is ANQGSEA. The CDR3 spans 12 residues. Here the CDR3 reads CSVVGHSHGYTF. The CDR3 DNA sequence: TGCAGCGTTGTCGGGCACAGCCATGGCTACACCTTC.

Points on this clonotype: A much larger clonotype is one base distant, so this may be a read error. It is unclear where the CDR3 begins or ends on the DNA, so no DNA is shown, and the CDR3 is as TCRdb lists it. The V gene is TRBV6-1, the J gene TRBJ2-1; TRBD2, the D gene given by the table, was not confirmed from the DNA. Both ends counted, the CDR3 spans 13 residues. The germline gives CDR1 MNHNS, CDR2 SASEGT. CDR3 residues: CVSSVGPGTSLFF.

This clonotype appeared a few times. This chain connects TRBV18 to TRBJ1-2; D is unresolved. CDR1 and CDR2 (germline): KGHSH, LQKENI. With 0 bases removed from V and 4 bases from J, the gap between germline ends came to 15 bases. This CDR3 has 16 amino acids. The CDR3 protein is CASSPPSEGPVYGYTF. The CDR3 DNA reads as TGTGCCAGCTCACCACCGTCGGAGGGTCCGGTCTATGGCTACACCTTC.

V gene TRBV7-2 combines with J gene TRBJ1-1; TRBD1 aligns across 10 bases. CDR1 is SGHTA and CDR2 is FQGNSA in the germline V gene. The CDR3 is made up of 15 amino acids. V trimming: 5 bases; J trimming: 4 bases; junction bases outside the gene matches: 7. CDR3 loop: CASSLQTGGFTEAFF. The CDR3 region has the DNA TGTGCCAGCAGCCTACAGACAGGGGGCTTCACTGAAGCTTTCTTT.

This clonotype was counted a few times. The junction does not match germline at one end; this may be a read error. J is TRBJ2-5 and V is TRBV7-9; no reliable D call. The germline V gene encodes CDR1 SEHNR and CDR2 FQNEAQ (reference sequence). This CDR3 spans 15 amino acids. The CDR3 DNA is TGTGCCAGCGGCTTGCCTCGGACCTACCAAGAGACCCAGTACTTC. This codes for CASGLPRTYQETQYF.

J is TRBJ2-5 and V is TRBV4-1, with TRBD1 matching over 8 bases. The CDR3 is 15 amino acids. Unmatched junction bases numbered 4, after V lost 3 bases and J lost 1 base. Germline V gene data show CDR1 as MGHRA and CDR2 as YSYEKL. The CDR3 here is CASSQTGATQETQYF. CDR3 DNA sequence: TGCGCCAGCAGCCAGACAGGGGCCACCCAAGAGACCCAGTACTTC.

This clonotype has ten or more counts. The chain joins TRBV5-8 to TRBJ1-5; D call uncertain. V lost 2 bases, J lost 5 bases, and 14 bases lay in between. This CDR3 is 15 amino acids long. Germline assignment: CDR1 SGHTS and CDR2 YDEGEE. CDR3: CASSFSGRLDQPQHF. CDR3 bases: TGTGCCAGCAGCTTTTCGGGTCGGTTAGATCAGCCCCAGCATTTT. Combining the CDR3 with reference TRBV5-8 and TRBJ1-5 gives the whole variable domain EAGVTQSPTHLIKTRGQQATLRCSPISGHTSVYWYQQALGLGLQFLLWYDEGEERNRGNFPPRFSGRQFPNYSSELNVNALELEDSALYLCASSFSGRLDQPQHFGDGTRLSIL.

This clonotype was counted ten times or more. The chain joins TRBV29-1 to TRBJ1-1, with a weak D call TRBD1 (6 bases). This CDR3 spans 13 amino acids. Germline V CDR1 and CDR2: SQVTM, ANQGSEA. Trimming took 6 bases from V and 2 from J, leaving 13 bases between them. The CDR3 DNA is TGCAGCGTCTCTTGGGGGCCCAACACTGAAGCTTTCTTT. It translates to CSVSWGPNTEAFF.

For this clonotype: A much larger clone differs by one base, so this may be a read error. The gene calls are TRBV7-2 and TRBJ2-1; TRBD2 might be the D (7 bases). This CDR3 comprises 15 residues. The germline V gene has CDR1 SGHTA and CDR2 FQGNSA. CDR3 bases: TGTGTCAGCAGCAGCGGGACATCCCCCTACAATGAGCAGTTCTTC. Its protein product is CVSSSGTSPYNEQFF.

This clonotype was seen repeatedly, ten times or more. This chain joins TRBV5-5 and TRBJ2-3; a weak D match, TRBD1 (5 bases). CDR1 is SGHKS, CDR2 YYEKEE, per germline (reference sequence). This CDR3 region has 15 residues. V was pared by 2 bases and J by 4 bases, with 14 bases between. DNA for the CDR3: TGTGCCAGCAGCTTACAGGACCTCTGGGCAGATACGCAGTATTTT. This translates into CASSLQDLWADTQYF. The full variable domain, completed using reference TRBV5-5 and TRBJ2-3, is DAGVTQSPTHLIKTRGQQVTLRCSPISGHKSVSWYQQVLGQGPQFIFQYYEKEERGRGNFPDRFSARQFPNYSSELNVNALLLGDSALYLCASSLQDLWADTQYFGPGTRLTVL.

The chain employs TRBV27 and TRBJ1-1; 10 bases map to TRBD1. The CDR3 is made up of 15 amino acids. The V segment lost 0 bases and the J segment 6 bases; nucleotides outside the gene matches: 4. The V gene's germline CDR1 is MNHEY and CDR2 SMNVEV (reference sequence). The CDR3 nucleotides are TGTGCCAGCAGTTTATCGGGACAGGGGCACGCTGAAGCTTTCTTT. This encodes CASSLSGQGHAEAFF.

The sample holds many counts of this clonotype. Here the CDR3 reads CAISDPRGTGGWISGANVLTF. DNA for the CDR3: TGTGCCATCAGTGACCCACGGGGGACAGGGGGCTGGATCTCTGGGGCCAACGTCCTGACTTTC. This chain uses TRBV10-3 with TRBJ2-6, with 12 positions matching TRBD1. J gave up 0 bases and V 3 bases, and 12 bases lay outside the gene matches. The CDR3 loop spans 21 amino acids. CDR1 is ENHRY and CDR2 is SYGVKD in the germline V gene.

This clonotype was seen many times. V usage is TRBV3-1 and J usage is TRBJ2-5; TRBD2 matches 10 bases. The CDR3 contains 17 residues. The germline V gene has CDR1 LGHDT and CDR2 YNNKEL (reference sequence). Trimming at V came to 4 bases and at J to 5 bases, leaving 13 bases not matched to a gene. Here the CDR3 reads CASSPATQRGGRETQYF. In DNA, the CDR3 is TGTGCCAGCAGCCCCGCGACCCAGCGGGGGGGCCGGGAGACCCAGTACTTC.

This clonotype was seen only a few times. The V call is TRBV3-1, the J call TRBJ2-7; TRBD2 aligns across 11 bases. From germline, CDR1 is LGHDT and CDR2 YNNKEL (reference sequence). Trimming cost V 3 bases and J 0 bases; bases outside gene matches: 4. CDR3 length: 16 amino acids. The CDR3 here is CASSQAGLAVSYEQYF. In DNA, the CDR3 is TGTGCCAGCAGCCAGGCGGGACTAGCGGTCTCCTACGAGCAGTACTTC.

The rearrangement links TRBV5-1 to TRBJ2-5, with TRBD2 identical over 8 bases. Germline loops: CDR1 SGHRS, CDR2 YFSETQ. The CDR3 runs to 15 residues. V was clipped by 5 bases and J by 11 bases; unmatched bases: 17. CDR3 region: CASSLTPGLGNEQYF. In nucleotides, the CDR3 is TGCGCCAGCAGTTTAACGCCGGGACTAGGCAATGAGCAGTACTTC. The variable domain in full, completed from reference TRBV5-1 and TRBJ2-5, reads KAGVTQTPRYLIKTRGQQVTLSCSPISGHRSVSWYQQTPGQGLQFLFEYFSETQRNKGNFPGRFSGRQFSNSRSEMNVSTLELGDSALYLCASSLTPGLGNEQYFGPGTRLLVL.

The V and J genes are TRBV30 and TRBJ1-5; D remains unclear. In germline, CDR1 is GTSNPN, CDR2 SVGIG (reference sequence). The CDR3 spans 13 residues. The germline V and J ends were trimmed by 4 bases and 3 bases, with 10 bases remaining between them. As DNA, the CDR3 is TGTGCCTGGAACGGAGGGAACAATCAGCCCCAGCATTTT. This gives the protein CAWNGGNNQPQHF.